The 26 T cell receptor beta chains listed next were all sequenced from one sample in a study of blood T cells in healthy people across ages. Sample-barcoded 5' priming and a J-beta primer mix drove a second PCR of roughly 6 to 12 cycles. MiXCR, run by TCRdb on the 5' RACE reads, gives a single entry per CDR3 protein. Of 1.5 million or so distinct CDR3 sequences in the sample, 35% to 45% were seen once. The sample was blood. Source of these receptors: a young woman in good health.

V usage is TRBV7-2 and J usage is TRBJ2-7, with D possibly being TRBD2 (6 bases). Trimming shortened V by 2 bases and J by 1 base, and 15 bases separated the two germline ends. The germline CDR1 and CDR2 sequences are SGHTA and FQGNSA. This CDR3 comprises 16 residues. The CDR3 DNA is TGTGCCAGCAGCTTAAGTGCGGGAATAGCGTCCTACGAGCAGTACTTC. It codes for CASSLSAGIASYEQYF.

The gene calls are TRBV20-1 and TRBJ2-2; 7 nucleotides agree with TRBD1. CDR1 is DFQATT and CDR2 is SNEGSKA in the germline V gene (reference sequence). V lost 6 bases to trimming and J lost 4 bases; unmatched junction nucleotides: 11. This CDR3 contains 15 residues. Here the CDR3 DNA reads TGCAGTGCCCCCTCAGACAGGGCGGGCACCGGGGAGCTGTTTTTT. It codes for CSAPSDRAGTGELFF.

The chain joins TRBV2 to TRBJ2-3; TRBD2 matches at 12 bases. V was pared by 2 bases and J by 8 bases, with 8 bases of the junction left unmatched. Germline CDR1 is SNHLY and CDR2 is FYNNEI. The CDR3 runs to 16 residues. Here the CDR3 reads CASSESTSGGEVTQYF. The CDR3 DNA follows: TGTGCCAGCAGTGAATCGACTAGCGGGGGAGAAGTTACGCAGTATTTT. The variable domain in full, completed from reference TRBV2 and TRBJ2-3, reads EPEVTQTPSHQVTQMGQEVILRCVPISNHLYFYWYRQILGQKVEFLVSFYNNEISEKSEIFDDQFSVERPDGSNFTLKIRSTKLEDSAMYFCASSESTSGGEVTQYFGPGTRLTVL.

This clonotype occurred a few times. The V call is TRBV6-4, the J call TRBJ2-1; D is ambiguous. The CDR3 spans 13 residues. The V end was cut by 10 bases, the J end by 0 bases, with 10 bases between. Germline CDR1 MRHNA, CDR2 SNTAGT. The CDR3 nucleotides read TGTGCCACCAAACCGAGCTCCTACAATGAGCAGTTCTTC. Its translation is CATKPSSYNEQFF.

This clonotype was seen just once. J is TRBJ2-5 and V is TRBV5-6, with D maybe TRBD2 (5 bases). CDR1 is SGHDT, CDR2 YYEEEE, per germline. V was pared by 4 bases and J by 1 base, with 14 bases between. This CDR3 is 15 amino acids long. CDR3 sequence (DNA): TGTGCCAGCAGCCCGGCCGGGCTAGCCCAAGAGACCCAGTACTTC. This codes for CASSPAGLAQETQYF. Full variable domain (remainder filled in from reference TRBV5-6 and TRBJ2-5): DAGVTQSPTHLIKTRGQQVTLRCSPKSGHDTVSWYQQALGQGPQFIFQYYEEEERQRGNFPDRFSGHQFPNYSSELNVNALLLGDSALYLCASSPAGLAQETQYFGPGTRLLVL.

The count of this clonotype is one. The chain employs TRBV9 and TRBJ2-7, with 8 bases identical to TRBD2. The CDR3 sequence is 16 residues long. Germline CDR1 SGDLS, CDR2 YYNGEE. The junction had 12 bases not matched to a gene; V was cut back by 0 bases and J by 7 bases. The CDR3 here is CASSVGPTSGTWEQYF. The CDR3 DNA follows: TGTGCCAGCAGCGTAGGACCCACTAGCGGCACTTGGGAGCAGTACTTC.

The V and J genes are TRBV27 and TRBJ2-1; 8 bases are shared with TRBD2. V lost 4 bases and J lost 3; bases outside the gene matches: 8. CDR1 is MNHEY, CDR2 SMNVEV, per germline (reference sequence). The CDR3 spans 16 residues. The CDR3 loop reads CASSWGLVANYNEQFF. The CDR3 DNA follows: TGTGCCAGCAGTTGGGGACTAGTAGCGAACTACAATGAGCAGTTCTTC.

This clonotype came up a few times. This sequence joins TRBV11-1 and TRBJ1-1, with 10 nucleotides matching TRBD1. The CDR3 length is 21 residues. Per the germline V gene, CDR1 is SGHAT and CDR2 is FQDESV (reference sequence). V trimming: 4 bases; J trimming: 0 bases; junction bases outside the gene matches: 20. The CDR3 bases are TGTGCCAGCAGCTCGCTGGTGGGGACAGGGGTCCCATACAAGATGAACACTGAAGCTTTCTTT. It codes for CASSSLVGTGVPYKMNTEAFF. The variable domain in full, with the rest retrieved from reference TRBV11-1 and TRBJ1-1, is EAEVAQSPRYKITEKSQAVAFWCDPISGHATLYWYRQILGQGPELLVQFQDESVVDDSQLPKDRFSAERLKGVDSTLKIQPAELGDSAMYLCASSSLVGTGVPYKMNTEAFFGQGTRLTVV.

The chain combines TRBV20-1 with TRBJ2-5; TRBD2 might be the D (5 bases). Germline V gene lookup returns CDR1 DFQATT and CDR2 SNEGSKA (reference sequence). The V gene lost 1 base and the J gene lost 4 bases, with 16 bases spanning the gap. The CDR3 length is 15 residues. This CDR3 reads CSARGQAVGRETQYF. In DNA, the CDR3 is TGCAGTGCTAGAGGTCAAGCGGTTGGTCGAGAGACCCAGTACTTC.

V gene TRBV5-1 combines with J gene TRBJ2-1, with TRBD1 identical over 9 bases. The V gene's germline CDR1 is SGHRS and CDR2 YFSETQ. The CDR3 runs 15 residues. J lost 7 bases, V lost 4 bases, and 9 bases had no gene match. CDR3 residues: CASSRTPGQGNEQFF. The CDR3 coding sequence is TGCGCCAGCAGCCGCACTCCGGGACAGGGTAATGAGCAGTTCTTC.

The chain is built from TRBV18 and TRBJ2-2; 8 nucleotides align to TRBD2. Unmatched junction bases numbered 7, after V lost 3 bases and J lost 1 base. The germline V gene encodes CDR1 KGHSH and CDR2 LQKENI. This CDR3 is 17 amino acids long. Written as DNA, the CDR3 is TGTGCCAGCTCACCGGCCACGGCGGGAGGGAACACCGGGGAGCTGTTTTTT. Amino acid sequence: CASSPATAGGNTGELFF.

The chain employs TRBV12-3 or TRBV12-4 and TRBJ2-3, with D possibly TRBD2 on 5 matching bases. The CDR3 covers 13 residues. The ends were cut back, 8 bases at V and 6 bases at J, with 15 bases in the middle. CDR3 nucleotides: TGTGCCAGCGCGTATAGACCGGGGGATACGCAGTATTTT. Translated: CASAYRPGDTQYF.

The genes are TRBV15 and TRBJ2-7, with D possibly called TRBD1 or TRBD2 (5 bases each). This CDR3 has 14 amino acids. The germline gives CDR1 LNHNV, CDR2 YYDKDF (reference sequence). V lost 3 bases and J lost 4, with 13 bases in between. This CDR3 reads CATSSSGGWYEQYF. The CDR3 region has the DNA TGTGCCACCAGCAGCTCTGGGGGATGGTACGAGCAGTACTTC.

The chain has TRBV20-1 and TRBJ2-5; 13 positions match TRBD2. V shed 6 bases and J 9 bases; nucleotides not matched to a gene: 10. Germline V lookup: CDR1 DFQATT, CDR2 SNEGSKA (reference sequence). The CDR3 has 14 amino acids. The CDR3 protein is CSANPQLAGGPQYF. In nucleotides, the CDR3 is TGCAGTGCAAACCCCCAACTAGCGGGAGGGCCCCAGTACTTC.

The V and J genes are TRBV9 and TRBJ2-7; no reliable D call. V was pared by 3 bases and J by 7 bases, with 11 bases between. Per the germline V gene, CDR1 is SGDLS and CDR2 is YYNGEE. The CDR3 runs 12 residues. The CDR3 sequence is CASSAQPREQYF. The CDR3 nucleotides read TGTGCCAGCAGCGCCCAGCCCCGGGAGCAGTACTTC. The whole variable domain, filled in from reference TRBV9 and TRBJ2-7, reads DSGVTQTPKHLITATGQRVTLRCSPRSGDLSVYWYQQSLDQGLQFLIQYYNGEERAKGNILERFSAQQFPDLHSELNLSSLELGDSALYFCASSAQPREQYFGPGTRLTVT.

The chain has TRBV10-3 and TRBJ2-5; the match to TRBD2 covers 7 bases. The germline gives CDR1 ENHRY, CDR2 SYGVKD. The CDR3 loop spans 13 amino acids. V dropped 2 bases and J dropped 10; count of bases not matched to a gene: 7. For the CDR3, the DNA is TGTGCCATCAGTGAGGCCCCTGGGGGGGACCAGTACTTC. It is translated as CAISEAPGGDQYF.

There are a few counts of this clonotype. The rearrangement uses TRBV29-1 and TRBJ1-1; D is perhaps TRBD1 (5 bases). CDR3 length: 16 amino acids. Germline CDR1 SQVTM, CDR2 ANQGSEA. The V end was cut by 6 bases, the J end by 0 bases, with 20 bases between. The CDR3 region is CSVQGVGHSMNTEAFF. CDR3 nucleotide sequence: TGCAGCGTCCAAGGGGTGGGGCATTCCATGAACACTGAAGCTTTCTTT.

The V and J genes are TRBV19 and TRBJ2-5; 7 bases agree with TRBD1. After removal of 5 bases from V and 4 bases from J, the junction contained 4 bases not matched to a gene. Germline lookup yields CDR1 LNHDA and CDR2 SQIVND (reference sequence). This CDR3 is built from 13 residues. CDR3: CASSPQGVETQYF. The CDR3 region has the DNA TGTGCCAGTAGTCCCCAGGGGGTAGAGACCCAGTACTTC. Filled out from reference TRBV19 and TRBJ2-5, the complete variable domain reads DGGITQSPKYLFRKEGQNVTLSCEQNLNHDAMYWYRQDPGQGLRLIYYSQIVNDFQKGDIAEGYSVSREKKESFPLTVTSAQKNPTAFYLCASSPQGVETQYFGPGTRLLVL.

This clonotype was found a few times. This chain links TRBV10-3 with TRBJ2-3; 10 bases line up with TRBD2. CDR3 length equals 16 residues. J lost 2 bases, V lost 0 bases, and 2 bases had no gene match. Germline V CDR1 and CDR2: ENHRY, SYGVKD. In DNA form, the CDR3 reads TGTGCCATCAGTGAGTCTGGGACTAGCGTCACAGATACGCAGTATTTT. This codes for CAISESGTSVTDTQYF.

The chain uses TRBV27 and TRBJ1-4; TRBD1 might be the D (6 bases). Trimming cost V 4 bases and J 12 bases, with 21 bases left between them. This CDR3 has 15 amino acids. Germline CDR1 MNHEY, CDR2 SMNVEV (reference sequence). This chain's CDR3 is CASSSVTGPLKQLFF. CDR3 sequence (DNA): TGTGCCAGCAGTTCGGTTACAGGGCCCCTCAAGCAACTGTTTTTT.

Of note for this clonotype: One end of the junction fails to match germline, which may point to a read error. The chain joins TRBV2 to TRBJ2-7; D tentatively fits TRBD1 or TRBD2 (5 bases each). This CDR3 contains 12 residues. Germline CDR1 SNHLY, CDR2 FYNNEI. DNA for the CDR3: TGTGCCAGCAGTGGGGACGCCTACGATCAGTACTTC. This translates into CASSGDAYDQYF.

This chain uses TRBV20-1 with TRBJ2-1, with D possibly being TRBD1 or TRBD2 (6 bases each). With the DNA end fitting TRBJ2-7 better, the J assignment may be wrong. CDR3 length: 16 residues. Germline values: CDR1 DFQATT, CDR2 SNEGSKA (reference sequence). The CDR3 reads CSASPRAKGGYNEQYF. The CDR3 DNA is TGCAGTGCCTCCCCGAGGGCCAAGGGGGGCTACAATGAGCAGTACTTC.

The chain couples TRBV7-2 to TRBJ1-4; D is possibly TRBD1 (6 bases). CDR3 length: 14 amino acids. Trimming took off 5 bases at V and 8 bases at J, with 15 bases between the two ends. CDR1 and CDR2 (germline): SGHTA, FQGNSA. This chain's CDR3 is CASSPFRGAEKLFF. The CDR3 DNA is TGTGCCAGCAGCCCGTTTCGGGGGGCCGAAAAACTGTTTTTT.

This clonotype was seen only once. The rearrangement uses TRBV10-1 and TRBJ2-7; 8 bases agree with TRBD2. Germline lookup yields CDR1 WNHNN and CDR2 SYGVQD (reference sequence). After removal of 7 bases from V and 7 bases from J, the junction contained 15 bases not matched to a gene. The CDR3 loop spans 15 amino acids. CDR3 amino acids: CASTPASGYYNEQYF. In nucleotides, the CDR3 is TGCGCCAGCACCCCGGCTAGCGGGTACTACAATGAGCAGTACTTC.

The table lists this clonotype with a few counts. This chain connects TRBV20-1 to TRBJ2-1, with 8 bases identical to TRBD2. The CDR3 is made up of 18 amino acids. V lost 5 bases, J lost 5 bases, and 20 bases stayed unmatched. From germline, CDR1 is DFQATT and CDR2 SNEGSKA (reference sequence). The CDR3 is CSALSGIAKPQINNEQFF. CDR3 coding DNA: TGCAGTGCTCTTAGCGGGATAGCGAAGCCCCAAATAAACAATGAGCAGTTCTTC.

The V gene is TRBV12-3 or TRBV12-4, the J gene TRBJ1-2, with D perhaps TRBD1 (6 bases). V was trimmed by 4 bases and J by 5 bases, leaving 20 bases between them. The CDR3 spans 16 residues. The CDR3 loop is CASSSSDRPWRYGYTF. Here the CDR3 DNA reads TGTGCCAGCAGTTCGTCTGACAGGCCATGGCGATATGGCTACACCTTC.